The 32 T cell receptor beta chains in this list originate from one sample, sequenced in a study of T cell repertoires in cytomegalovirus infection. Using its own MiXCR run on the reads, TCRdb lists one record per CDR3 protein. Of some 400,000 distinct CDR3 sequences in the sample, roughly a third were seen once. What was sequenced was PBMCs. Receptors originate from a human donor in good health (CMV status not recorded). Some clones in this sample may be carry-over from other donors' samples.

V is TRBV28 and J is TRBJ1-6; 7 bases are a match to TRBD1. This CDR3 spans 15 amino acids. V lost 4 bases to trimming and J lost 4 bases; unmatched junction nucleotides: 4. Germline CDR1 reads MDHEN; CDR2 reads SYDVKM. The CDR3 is CASSSRTGYNSPLHF. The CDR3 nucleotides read TGTGCCAGCAGTTCAAGGACAGGTTATAATTCACCCCTCCACTTT.

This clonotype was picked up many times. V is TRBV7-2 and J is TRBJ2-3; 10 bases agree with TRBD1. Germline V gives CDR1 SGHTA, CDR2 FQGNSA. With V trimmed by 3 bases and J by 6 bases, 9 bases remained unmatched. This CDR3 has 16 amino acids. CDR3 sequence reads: CASSLIGTGVIDTQYF. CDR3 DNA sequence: TGTGCCAGCAGCTTGATCGGGACAGGGGTAATCGATACGCAGTATTTT.

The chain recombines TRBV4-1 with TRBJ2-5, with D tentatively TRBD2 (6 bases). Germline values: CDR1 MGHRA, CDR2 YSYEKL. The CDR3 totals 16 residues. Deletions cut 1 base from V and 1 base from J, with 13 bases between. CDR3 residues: CASSQAHGGIQETQYF. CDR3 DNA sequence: TGCGCCAGCAGCCAAGCTCATGGGGGGATCCAAGAGACCCAGTACTTC.

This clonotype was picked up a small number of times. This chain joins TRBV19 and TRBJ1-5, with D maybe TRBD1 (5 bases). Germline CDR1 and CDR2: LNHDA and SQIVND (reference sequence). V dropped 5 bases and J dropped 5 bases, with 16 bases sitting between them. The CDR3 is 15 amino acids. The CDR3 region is CASSVRGSGDQPQHF. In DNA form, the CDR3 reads TGTGCCAGTAGTGTTAGGGGTTCCGGCGATCAGCCCCAGCATTTT. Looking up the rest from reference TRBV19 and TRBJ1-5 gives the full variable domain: DGGITQSPKYLFRKEGQNVTLSCEQNLNHDAMYWYRQDPGQGLRLIYYSQIVNDFQKGDIAEGYSVSREKKESFPLTVTSAQKNPTAFYLCASSVRGSGDQPQHFGDGTRLSIL.

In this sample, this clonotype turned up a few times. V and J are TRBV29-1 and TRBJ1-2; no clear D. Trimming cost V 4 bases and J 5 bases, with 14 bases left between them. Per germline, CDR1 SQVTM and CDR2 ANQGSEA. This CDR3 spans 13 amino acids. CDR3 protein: CSVGTLEIYGYTF. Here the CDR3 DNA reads TGCAGCGTTGGTACACTTGAGATTTATGGCTACACCTTC.

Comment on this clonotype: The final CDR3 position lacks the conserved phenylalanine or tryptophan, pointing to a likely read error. CDR3: CASSHSQEKGTQYL. The CDR3 nucleotides are TGTGCCAGCAGCCACTCCCAGGAAAAGGGGACCCAGTACTTA. The J gene is TRBJ2-5, the V gene TRBV7-9; D unresolved. The V gene lost 5 bases and the J gene lost 7 bases, with 17 bases spanning the gap. This CDR3 contains 14 residues. Per the germline V gene, CDR1 is SEHNR and CDR2 is FQNEAQ (reference sequence).

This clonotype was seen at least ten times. DNA for the CDR3: TGTGCCAGCAGCTTTACAGGGTCCTACGAGCAGTACTTC. Protein: CASSFTGSYEQYF. The chain recombines TRBV7-9 with TRBJ2-7; D perhaps matches TRBD1 (6 bases). CDR3 length: 13 amino acids. Trimming pared 3 bases from V and 1 base from J, leaving 7 bases between. Germline assignment: CDR1 SEHNR and CDR2 FQNEAQ (reference sequence). Full variable domain (remainder filled in from reference TRBV7-9 and TRBJ2-7): DTGVSQNPRHKITKRGQNVTFRCDPISEHNRLYWYRQTLGQGPEFLTYFQNEAQLEKSRLLSDRFSAERPKGSFSTLEIQRTEQGDSAMYLCASSFTGSYEQYFGPGTRLTVT.

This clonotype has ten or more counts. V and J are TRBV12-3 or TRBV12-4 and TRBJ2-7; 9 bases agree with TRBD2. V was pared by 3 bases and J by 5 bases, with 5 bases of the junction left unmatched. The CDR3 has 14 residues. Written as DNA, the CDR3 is TGTGCCAGCAGTTTCCGGCTAGCGGGGCACGAGCAGTACTTC. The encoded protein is CASSFRLAGHEQYF.

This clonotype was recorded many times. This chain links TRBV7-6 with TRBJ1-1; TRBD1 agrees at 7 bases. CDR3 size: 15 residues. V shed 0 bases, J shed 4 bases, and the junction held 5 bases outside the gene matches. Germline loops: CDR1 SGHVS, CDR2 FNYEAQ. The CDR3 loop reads CASSLAGGRVTEAFF. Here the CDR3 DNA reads TGTGCCAGCAGCTTAGCAGGGGGCAGGGTCACTGAAGCTTTCTTT.

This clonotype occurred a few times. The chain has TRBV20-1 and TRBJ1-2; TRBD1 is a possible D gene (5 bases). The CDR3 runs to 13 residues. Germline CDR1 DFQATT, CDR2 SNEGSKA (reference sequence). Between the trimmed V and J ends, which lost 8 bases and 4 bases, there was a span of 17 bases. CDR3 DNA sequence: TGCAGTTCAACCAGGGACGCCGGCTATGGCTACACCTTC. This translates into CSSTRDAGYGYTF.

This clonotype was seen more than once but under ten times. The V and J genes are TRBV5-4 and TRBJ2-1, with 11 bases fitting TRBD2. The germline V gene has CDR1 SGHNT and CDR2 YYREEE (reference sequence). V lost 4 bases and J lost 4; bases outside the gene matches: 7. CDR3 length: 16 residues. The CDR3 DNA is TGTGCCAGCAGCAGCCCTAGCGGGGGGACGTACAATGAGCAGTTCTTC. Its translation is CASSSPSGGTYNEQFF.

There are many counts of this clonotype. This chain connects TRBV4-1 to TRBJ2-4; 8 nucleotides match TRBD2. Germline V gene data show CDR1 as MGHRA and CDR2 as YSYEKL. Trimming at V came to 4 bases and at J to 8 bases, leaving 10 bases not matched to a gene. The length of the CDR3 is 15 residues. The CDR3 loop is CASSPERGGRDIQYF. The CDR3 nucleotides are TGCGCCAGCAGCCCCGAACGGGGGGGGCGAGACATTCAGTACTTC.

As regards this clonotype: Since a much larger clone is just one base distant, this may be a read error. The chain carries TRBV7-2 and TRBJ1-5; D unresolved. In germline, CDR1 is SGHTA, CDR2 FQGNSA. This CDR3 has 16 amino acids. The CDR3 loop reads CASSFTGPPSNQPHHF. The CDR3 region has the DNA TGTGCCAGCAGCTTCACCGGCCCTCCTAGCAATCAGCCCCATCATTTT.

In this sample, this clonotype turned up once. CDR3 in DNA: TGTGCCAGCGGTATAGTCCCACTTTCCTACGAGCAGTACTTC. Translation: CASGIVPLSYEQYF. This chain joins TRBV10-3 and TRBJ2-7, with D unresolved. CDR3 length: 14 residues. The V gene's germline CDR1 is ENHRY and CDR2 SYGVKD. V lost 10 bases and J lost 1, with 17 bases in between.

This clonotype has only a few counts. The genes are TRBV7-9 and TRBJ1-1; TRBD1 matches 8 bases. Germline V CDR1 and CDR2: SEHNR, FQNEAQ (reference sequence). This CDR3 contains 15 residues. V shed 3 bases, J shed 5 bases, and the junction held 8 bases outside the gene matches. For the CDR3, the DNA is TGTGCCAGCAGCTTTCGACAGGGGAAGGGGACTGAAGCTTTCTTT. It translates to CASSFRQGKGTEAFF.

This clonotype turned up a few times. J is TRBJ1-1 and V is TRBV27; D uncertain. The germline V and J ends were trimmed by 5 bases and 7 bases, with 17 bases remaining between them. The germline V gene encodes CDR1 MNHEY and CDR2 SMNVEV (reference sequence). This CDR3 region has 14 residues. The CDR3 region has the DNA TGTGCCAGCAGTGGGAACTGGGGTTTGGGTGAAGCTTTCTTT. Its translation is CASSGNWGLGEAFF.

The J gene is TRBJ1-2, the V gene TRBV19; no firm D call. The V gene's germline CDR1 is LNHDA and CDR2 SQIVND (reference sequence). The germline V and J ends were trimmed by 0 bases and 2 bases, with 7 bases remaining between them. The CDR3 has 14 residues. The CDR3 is CASSIEPGNYGYTF. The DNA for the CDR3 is TGTGCCAGTAGTATAGAGCCGGGAAACTATGGCTACACCTTC.

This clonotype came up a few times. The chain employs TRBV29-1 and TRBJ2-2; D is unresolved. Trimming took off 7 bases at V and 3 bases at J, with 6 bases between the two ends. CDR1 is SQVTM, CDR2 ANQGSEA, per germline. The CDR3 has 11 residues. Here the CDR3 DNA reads TGCAGCGCAGAAGACACCGGGGAGCTGTTTTTT. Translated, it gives CSAEDTGELFF.

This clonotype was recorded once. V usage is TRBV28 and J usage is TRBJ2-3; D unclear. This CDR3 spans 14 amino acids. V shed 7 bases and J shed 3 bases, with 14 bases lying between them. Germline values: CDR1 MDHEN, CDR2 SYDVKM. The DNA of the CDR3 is TGTGCCAGCAACCTGGGGTCTCGGACAGATACGCAGTATTTT. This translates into CASNLGSRTDTQYF.

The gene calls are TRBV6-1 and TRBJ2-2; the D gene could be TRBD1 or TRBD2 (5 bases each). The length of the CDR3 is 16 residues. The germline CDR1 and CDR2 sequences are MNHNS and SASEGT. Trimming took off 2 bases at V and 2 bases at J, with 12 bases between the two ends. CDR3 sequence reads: CASSEMRGVNTGELFF. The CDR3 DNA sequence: TGTGCCAGCAGTGAAATGCGAGGGGTCAACACCGGGGAGCTGTTTTTT.

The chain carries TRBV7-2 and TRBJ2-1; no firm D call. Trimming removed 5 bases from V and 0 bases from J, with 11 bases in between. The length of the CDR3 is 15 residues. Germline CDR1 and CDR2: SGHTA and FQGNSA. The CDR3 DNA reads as TGTGCCAGCAGCCCTGCCGGGCTCTCCTACAATGAGCAGTTCTTC. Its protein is CASSPAGLSYNEQFF.

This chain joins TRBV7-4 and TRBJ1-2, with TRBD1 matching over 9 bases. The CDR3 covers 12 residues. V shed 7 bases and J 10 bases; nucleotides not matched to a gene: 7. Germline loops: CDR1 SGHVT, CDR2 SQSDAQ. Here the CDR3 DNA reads TGTGCCAGCAAGGGGACAGGGCTCGTCTACACCTTC. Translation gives CASKGTGLVYTF.

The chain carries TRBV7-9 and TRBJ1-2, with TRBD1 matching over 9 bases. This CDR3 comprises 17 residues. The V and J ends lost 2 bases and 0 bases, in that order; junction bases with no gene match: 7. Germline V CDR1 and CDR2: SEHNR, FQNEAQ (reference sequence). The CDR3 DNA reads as TGTGCCAGCAGCTTAACGGGACAGGGCTATTCTAACTATGGCTACACCTTC. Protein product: CASSLTGQGYSNYGYTF.

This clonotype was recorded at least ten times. This chain's CDR3 is CASSPWPGTYEQYF. CDR3 in DNA: TGTGCCAGCAGCCCCTGGCCGGGAACCTACGAGCAGTACTTC. The chain employs TRBV7-2 and TRBJ2-7, with D possibly matching TRBD2 (5 bases). V gave up 5 bases and J gave up 2 bases, with 13 bases separating them. CDR3 length equals 14 residues. CDR1 is SGHTA, CDR2 FQGNSA, per germline.

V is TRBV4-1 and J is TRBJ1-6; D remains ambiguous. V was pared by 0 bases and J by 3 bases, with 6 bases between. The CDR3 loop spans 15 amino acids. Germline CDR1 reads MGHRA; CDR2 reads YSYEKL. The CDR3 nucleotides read TGCGCCAGCAGCCAAGATTTAGGCTATAATTCACCCCTCCACTTT. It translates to CASSQDLGYNSPLHF.

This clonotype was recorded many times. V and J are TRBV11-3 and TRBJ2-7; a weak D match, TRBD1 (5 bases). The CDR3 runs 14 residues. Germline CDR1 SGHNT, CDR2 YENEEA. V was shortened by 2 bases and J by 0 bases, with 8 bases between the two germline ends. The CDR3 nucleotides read TGTGCCAGCAGCTTATCAGGGTTCTCCTACGAGCAGTACTTC. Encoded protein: CASSLSGFSYEQYF.

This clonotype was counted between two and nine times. The CDR3 is CASKWGGSTDTQYF. Here the CDR3 DNA reads TGTGCCAGCAAGTGGGGCGGTAGCACAGATACGCAGTATTTT. The chain links TRBV19 to TRBJ2-3, with D perhaps TRBD1 (5 bases). The CDR3 has 14 amino acids. Germline loops: CDR1 LNHDA, CDR2 SQIVND (reference sequence). V was trimmed by 9 bases and J by 0 bases, leaving 13 bases between them.

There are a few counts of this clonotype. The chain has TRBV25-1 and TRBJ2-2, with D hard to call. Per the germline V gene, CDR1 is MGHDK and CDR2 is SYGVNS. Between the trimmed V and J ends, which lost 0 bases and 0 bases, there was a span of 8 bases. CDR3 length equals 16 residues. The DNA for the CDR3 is TGTGCCAGCAGTGAATATACCGAAGCGAACACCGGGGAGCTGTTTTTT. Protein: CASSEYTEANTGELFF.

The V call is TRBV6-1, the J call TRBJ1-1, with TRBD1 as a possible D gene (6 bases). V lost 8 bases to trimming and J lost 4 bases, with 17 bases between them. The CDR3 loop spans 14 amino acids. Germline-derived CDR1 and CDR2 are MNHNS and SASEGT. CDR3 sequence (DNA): TGTGCCAGCCGCTGGACAGCCTCCGGCACTGAAGCTTTCTTT. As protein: CASRWTASGTEAFF.

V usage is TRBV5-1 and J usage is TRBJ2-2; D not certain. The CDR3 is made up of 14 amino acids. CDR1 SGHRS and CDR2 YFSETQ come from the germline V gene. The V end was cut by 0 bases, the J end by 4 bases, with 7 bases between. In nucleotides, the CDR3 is TGCGCCAGCAGCTTGGGCAGTTCCACCGGGGAGCTGTTTTTT. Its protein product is CASSLGSSTGELFF.

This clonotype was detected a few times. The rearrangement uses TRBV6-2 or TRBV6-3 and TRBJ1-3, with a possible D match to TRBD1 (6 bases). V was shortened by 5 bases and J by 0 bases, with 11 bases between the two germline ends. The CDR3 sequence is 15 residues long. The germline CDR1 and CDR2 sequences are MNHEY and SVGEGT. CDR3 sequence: CASSNRAYSGNTIYF. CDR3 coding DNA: TGTGCCAGCAGTAACAGGGCCTACTCTGGAAACACCATATATTTT.

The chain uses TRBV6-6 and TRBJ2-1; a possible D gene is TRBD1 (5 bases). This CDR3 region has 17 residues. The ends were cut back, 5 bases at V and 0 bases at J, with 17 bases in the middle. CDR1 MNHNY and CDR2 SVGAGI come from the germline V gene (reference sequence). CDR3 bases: TGTGCCAGCAGTGCGCCCCCAGGGATCAGCTCCTACAATGAGCAGTTCTTC. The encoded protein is CASSAPPGISSYNEQFF.